This entry is about one TCR beta chain. This sample was included in a study of CD8 T cells in Susac syndrome. The RNA, 0.5 to 1 ug, was put through reverse transcription using random hexamers. TCRdb re-derived calls from the immunoSEQ multiplex PCR reads in MiXCR, one entry per CDR3 protein. Of about 110,000 distinct CDR3 sequences listed, roughly 94% were seen once; the top ten hold 0.41%. V was clipped by 5 bases and J by 4 bases, with 9 bases between them. CDR3 length equals 12 residues. Germline V gene data show CDR1 as SQVTM and CDR2 as ANQGSEA. The sequenced target, TCR beta, came from blood CD8+ and CD4+ T cells.

This TCR was sampled from a human donor with Susac syndrome. The rearrangement uses TRBV29-1 and TRBJ1-3; TRBD1 might be the D (6 bases). Sequenced input: CD8+ T cells from PBMCs. CDR3 sequence: CSVLDRGNTIYF. The DNA of the CDR3 is TGCAGCGTTCTTGACAGGGGAAACACCATATATTTT.